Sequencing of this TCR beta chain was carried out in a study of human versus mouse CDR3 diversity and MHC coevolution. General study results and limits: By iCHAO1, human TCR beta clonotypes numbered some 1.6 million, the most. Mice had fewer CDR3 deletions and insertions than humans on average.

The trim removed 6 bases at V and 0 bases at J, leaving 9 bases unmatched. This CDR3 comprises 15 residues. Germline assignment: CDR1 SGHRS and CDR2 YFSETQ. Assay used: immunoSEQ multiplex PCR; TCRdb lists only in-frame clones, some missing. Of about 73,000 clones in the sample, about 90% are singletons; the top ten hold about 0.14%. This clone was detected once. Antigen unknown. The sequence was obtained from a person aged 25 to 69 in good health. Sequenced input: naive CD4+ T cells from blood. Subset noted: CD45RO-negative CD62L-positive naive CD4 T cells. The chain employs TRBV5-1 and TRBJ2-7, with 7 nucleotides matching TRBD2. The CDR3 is CASTSRGDNSYEQYF. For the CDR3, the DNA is TGCGCCAGCACGAGTCGGGGGGATAACTCCTACGAGCAGTACTTC.